This TCR beta chain was captured by sequencing in a study of Graves' ophthalmopathy and Graves' hyperthyroidism. Study overall: Peripheral blood sampling occurred at initial diagnosis, before any treatment.

Amplification targeted the TCR beta CDR3 regions, with RNA transcripts as the source material. Second-round multiplex PCR came after a first-round RT-PCR that employed HTBI primers. TCRdb ran MiXCR on the multiplex PCR reads and lists one entry per CDR3 protein. Altogether hundreds of thousands of distinct CDR3 sequences are present, 35% to 45% being singletons, with the ten largest covering roughly 3%. This clonotype occurred many times. CDR1 and CDR2 (germline): ENHRY, SYGVKD. The V segment lost 3 bases and the J segment 7 bases; nucleotides outside the gene matches: 13. The CDR3 spans 17 residues. The sample consisted of peripheral blood. The rearrangement uses TRBV10-3 and TRBJ1-5; 9 bases line up with TRBD1. This receptor was obtained from an adult man with Graves' ophthalmopathy. CDR3 in amino acids: CAISDWGTQGARQPQHF. The CDR3 DNA sequence: TGTGCCATCAGTGATTGGGGCACACAGGGGGCGAGACAGCCCCAGCATTTT.